The clone carrying this TCR beta chain has at least ten counts. Data came from immunoSEQ multiplex PCR; TCRdb stores just in-frame clones and leaves some out. The sample includes 200,000 to 250,000 clones, 75% to 85% of them seen just once. In Seattle, patients joined the study during active infection and were tracked longitudinally. This entry is derived from a study of blood T cell repertoires in COVID-19. For the study at large: Spain, Italy and the United States supplied samples that represented acute and convalescent COVID-19.

The CDR3 runs 14 residues. V was pared by 4 bases and J by 4 bases, with 15 bases between. Germline V gene data show CDR1 as SGHTS and CDR2 as YDEGEE. The chain combines TRBV5-8 with TRBJ2-7, with a tentative D call TRBD1 (6 bases). This TCR was recovered from a woman in her 70s with COVID-19, enrolled during active disease. The specimen was peripheral blood. CDR3 region: CASSPRGKGYEQYF. CDR3 in DNA: TGTGCCAGCAGCCCTAGGGGGAAGGGTTACGAGCAGTACTTC.